These 21 T cell receptor beta chains came from one sample sequenced in a study of early T cells in non-severe SARS-CoV-2 infection. TCRdb ran MiXCR on the 5' RACE reads and lists one entry per CDR3 protein. The sample carries approximately 80,000 distinct CDR3 sequences, roughly 12% recorded once. The sequenced material came from whole blood. These receptors came from an adult who was a healthcare worker with PCR-confirmed SARS-CoV-2 infection or an uninfected control (not recorded which).

This clonotype was counted between two and nine times. The chain carries TRBV9 and TRBJ2-3, with 10 bases that match TRBD2. Germline V gene sequence: CDR1 SGDLS, CDR2 YYNGEE. The CDR3 extends over 15 amino acids. With V trimmed by 3 bases and J by 6 bases, 7 bases remained unmatched. The CDR3 protein is CASSAGTSESDTQYF. The CDR3 DNA reads TGTGCCAGCAGCGCCGGGACTAGCGAGAGTGATACGCAGTATTTT.

The chain uses TRBV20-1 and TRBJ2-4; possibly TRBD2 for D (5 bases). V lost 0 bases and J lost 1, with 10 bases in between. The germline V gene has CDR1 DFQATT and CDR2 SNEGSKA (reference sequence). The CDR3 extends over 15 amino acids. The CDR3 DNA follows: TGCAGTGCTAGAGATGCTGCGGGCGCCAAAAACATTCAGTACTTC. Its translation is CSARDAAGAKNIQYF.

Remarks on this clonotype: A junction boundary mismatches the germline segment, possibly from a read error. CDR3 sequence: CASAEQGNRPQHF. The CDR3 DNA reads TGTGCCAGTGCCGAACAGGGCAATCGGCCCCAGCATTTT. This sequence joins TRBV2 and TRBJ1-5, with D possibly TRBD1 on 6 matching bases. CDR3 length: 13 amino acids. CDR1 SNHLY and CDR2 FYNNEI come from the germline V gene. The variable domain in full, completed from reference TRBV2 and TRBJ1-5, reads EPEVTQTPSHQVTQMGQEVILRCVPISNHLYFYWYRQILGQKVEFLVSFYNNEISEKSEIFDDQFSVERPDGSNFTLKIRSTKLEDSAMYFCASAEQGNRPQHFGDGTRLSIL.

V gene TRBV20-1 combines with J gene TRBJ2-1, with D possibly being TRBD1 or TRBD2 (6 bases each). Trimming left V 5 bases short and J 1 base short, with 15 bases between. The CDR3 consists of 15 residues. Germline V gene sequence: CDR1 DFQATT, CDR2 SNEGSKA (reference sequence). The CDR3 sequence: CSADPRGRSYNEQFF. CDR3 in DNA: TGCAGTGCTGACCCCCGGGGGCGGTCCTACAATGAGCAGTTCTTC.

This clonotype was seen repeatedly, ten times or more. The chain has TRBV7-8 and TRBJ2-6; D might be TRBD1 (6 bases). Trimming shortened V by 1 base and J by 0 bases, and 22 bases separated the two germline ends. Germline-derived CDR1 and CDR2 are SGHVS and FQNEAQ. This CDR3 comprises 21 residues. The CDR3 DNA reads as TGTGCCAGCAGCTTAGTGCGGGTTTTGACAGGACTGACCTCTGGGGCCAACGTCCTGACTTTC. Its translation is CASSLVRVLTGLTSGANVLTF.

There are a few counts of this clonotype. This chain links TRBV30 with TRBJ2-7; D tentatively fits TRBD1 or TRBD2 (5 bases each). Trimming shortened V by 5 bases and J by 4 bases, and 12 bases separated the two germline ends. CDR3 size: 12 residues. CDR1 and CDR2 from the germline V gene are GTSNPN and SVGIG (reference sequence). This chain's CDR3 is CAWGTLRYEQYF. The CDR3 bases are TGTGCCTGGGGGACCCTGAGGTACGAGCAGTACTTC. Drawing the rest from reference TRBV30 and TRBJ2-7, the complete variable domain is SQTIHQWPATLVQPVGSPLSLECTVEGTSNPNLYWYRQAAGRGLQLLFYSVGIGQISSEVPQNLSASRPQDRQFILSSKKLLLSDSGFYLCAWGTLRYEQYFGPGTRLTVT.

The J gene is TRBJ2-1, the V gene TRBV14; D is ambiguous. The CDR3 runs 13 residues. V lost 3 bases, J lost 10 bases, and 13 bases lay in between. Looked up from germline, CDR1 is SGHDN and CDR2 is FVKESK. The chain's CDR3 is CASSHLPGGEQFF. The DNA of the CDR3 is TGTGCCAGCAGCCACCTTCCCGGTGGGGAGCAGTTCTTC.

The gene calls are TRBV27 and TRBJ2-7; 9 positions match TRBD2. This CDR3 region has 16 residues. Germline V lookup: CDR1 MNHEY, CDR2 SMNVEV (reference sequence). Trimming at V came to 5 bases and at J to 4 bases, leaving 12 bases not matched to a gene. The CDR3 spells CASSPTFSGRGYEQYF. The CDR3, as DNA: TGTGCCAGCAGTCCAACATTTAGCGGGAGAGGGTACGAGCAGTACTTC.

The V call is TRBV24-1, the J call TRBJ2-1, with D maybe TRBD2 (9 bases). Germline CDR1 KGHDR, CDR2 SFDVKD. This CDR3 is 19 amino acids long. V was shortened by 3 bases and J by 9 bases, with 29 bases between the two germline ends. The CDR3, as DNA: TGTGCCACCAGTGATCGGACAGGGAGGAATAGCGGGAGAGGGAGTGAGCAGTTCTTC. Its translation: CATSDRTGRNSGRGSEQFF.

This clonotype was detected a few times. The chain carries TRBV5-1 and TRBJ1-2; 10 bases are a match to TRBD1. Looked up from germline, CDR1 is SGHRS and CDR2 is YFSETQ. CDR3 size: 16 residues. J lost 4 bases, V lost 0 bases, and 6 bases had no gene match. CDR3 DNA sequence: TGCGCCAGCAGCTTGGAGACAGGGGGCCGGGGCTATGGCTACACCTTC. Protein: CASSLETGGRGYGYTF.

This clonotype was observed many times. J is TRBJ1-5 and V is TRBV4-2; TRBD1 agrees at 9 bases. J lost 2 bases, V lost 4 bases, and 18 bases had no gene match. Germline assignment: CDR1 LGHNA and CDR2 YNFKEQ. The CDR3 is made up of 20 amino acids. The CDR3, as DNA: TGTGCCAGCAGCCCGTCCCTCGAGACAGGGGGATATTGGGGCAATCAGCCCCAGCATTTT. Amino acids: CASSPSLETGGYWGNQPQHF.

This clonotype was seen a few times. V gene TRBV21-1 combines with J gene TRBJ2-5; the DNA was not used to check the table's D call, TRBD2. TRBV21-1 counts as a pseudogene. This CDR3 has 13 amino acids. CDR3 amino acids: CARGAGTQETQYF. The CDR3 bases are TGTGCCAGGGGAGCGGGTACCCAAGAGACCCAGTACTTC.

In its sample, this clonotype was seen many times. The chain uses TRBV28 and TRBJ2-5; 8 bases line up with TRBD1. The CDR3 covers 14 residues. The junction had 4 bases not matched to a gene; V was cut back by 3 bases and J by 4 bases. Germline CDR1 reads MDHEN; CDR2 reads SYDVKM. The CDR3 nucleotides read TGTGCCAGCAGTTTGGGACAGGTCGGAGAGACCCAGTACTTC. It encodes CASSLGQVGETQYF.

The chain joins TRBV5-5 to TRBJ2-5; the D gene is possibly TRBD2 (5 bases). Trimming took 9 bases from V and 5 from J, leaving 20 bases between them. The CDR3 totals 14 residues. Germline assignment: CDR1 SGHKS and CDR2 YYEKEE (reference sequence). This chain's CDR3 is CATRPGGLGETQYF. The CDR3 region has the DNA TGTGCCACCCGGCCCGGAGGCCTAGGGGAGACCCAGTACTTC.

This chain links TRBV3-1 with TRBJ2-2; 8 bases match TRBD1. CDR1 and CDR2 from the germline V gene are LGHDT and YNNKEL (reference sequence). CDR3 length: 16 amino acids. The trim removed 4 bases at V and 3 bases at J, leaving 7 bases unmatched. DNA of the CDR3: TGTGCCAGCAGCCCACAGGGGGGAGTGTACACCGGGGAGCTGTTTTTT. Its protein is CASSPQGGVYTGELFF.

The chain links TRBV2 to TRBJ2-7, with 8 bases identical to TRBD1. Germline trimming cut 4 bases from V and 7 bases from J; bases unmatched to any gene: 12. The CDR3 sequence is 15 residues long. Germline V gene lookup returns CDR1 SNHLY and CDR2 FYNNEI. CDR3 loop: CASSASGTGLLEQYF. The CDR3 DNA reads as TGTGCCAGCAGTGCCTCCGGGACAGGACTGCTTGAGCAGTACTTC.

This clonotype was seen a few times. The chain joins TRBV7-2 to TRBJ1-6; unclear D gene. Germline-derived CDR1 and CDR2 are SGHTA and FQGNSA. Trimming pared 1 base from V and 3 bases from J, leaving 7 bases between. This CDR3 spans 15 amino acids. The CDR3 coding sequence is TGTGCCAGCAGCTTAGATGCAGACTATAATTCACCCCTCCACTTT. This codes for CASSLDADYNSPLHF.

The chain joins TRBV6-2 or TRBV6-3 to TRBJ2-3; unclear D gene. Deletions cut 3 bases from V and 3 bases from J, with 7 bases between. Germline V CDR1 and CDR2: MNHEY, SVGEGT. This CDR3 contains 13 residues. The CDR3 spells CASSYRRTDTQYF. The CDR3 coding sequence is TGTGCCAGCAGTTATCGACGAACAGATACGCAGTATTTT.

The chain employs TRBV13 and TRBJ2-1, with D hard to call. The CDR3 runs 12 residues. Germline V gene data show CDR1 as PRHDT and CDR2 as FYEKMQ (reference sequence). V was pared by 1 base and J by 12 bases, with 10 bases between. The CDR3 reads CASSLESAGQFF. DNA for the CDR3: TGTGCCAGCAGCTTAGAGTCAGCTGGGCAGTTCTTC.

This clonotype occurred a few times. The CDR3 sequence: CASTPGEGYGYTF. The CDR3 DNA reads as TGTGCCAGCACCCCGGGCGAGGGCTATGGCTACACCTTC. The chain is built from TRBV6-6 and TRBJ1-2; D gene ambiguous. The CDR3 covers 13 residues. CDR1 MNHNY and CDR2 SVGAGI come from the germline V gene (reference sequence). V was pared by 7 bases and J by 4 bases, with 13 bases between.

The chain carries TRBV2 and TRBJ2-1; either TRBD1 or TRBD2 may fit D (5 bases each). CDR1 SNHLY and CDR2 FYNNEI come from the germline V gene. The CDR3 runs to 12 residues. V lost 4 bases, J lost 9 bases, and 10 bases lay in between. The CDR3 bases are TGTGCCAGCAGTGGGGACGAGGCTGAGCAGTTCTTC. Translation gives CASSGDEAEQFF.